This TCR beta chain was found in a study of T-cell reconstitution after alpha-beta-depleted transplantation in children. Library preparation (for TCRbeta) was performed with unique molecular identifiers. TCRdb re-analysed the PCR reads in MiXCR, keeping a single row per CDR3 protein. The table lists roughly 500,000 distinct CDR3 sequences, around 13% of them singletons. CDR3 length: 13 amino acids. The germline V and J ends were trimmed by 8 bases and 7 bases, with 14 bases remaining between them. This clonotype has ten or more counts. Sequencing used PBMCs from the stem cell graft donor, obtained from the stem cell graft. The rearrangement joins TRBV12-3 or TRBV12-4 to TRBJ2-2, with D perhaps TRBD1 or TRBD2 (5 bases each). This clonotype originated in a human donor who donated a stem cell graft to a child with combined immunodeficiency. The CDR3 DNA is TGTGCCAGCGGTCGGGGCATTGGCGGGGAGCTGTTTTTT. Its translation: CASGRGIGGELFF.